This record covers a single T cell receptor (beta chain). Its antigen is currently unknown. Generated by immunoSEQ multiplex PCR, the TCRdb table keeps only in-frame clones and is missing some. The sample lists about 66,000 clones, roughly 87% occurring once. The data were taken from a study of OX40 agonist ivuxolimab in advanced cancers. Study outcomes and limitations: Expanded clones belonging to CD8+ T cells outnumbered, on average, those of CD4+. Certain nonresponders likewise exhibited a low normalized T-cell clonal expansion.

Trimming stripped 2 bases from V and 7 bases from J, with 9 bases between. This CDR3 has 13 residues. Looked up from germline, CDR1 is MNHNS and CDR2 is SASEGT. The chain joins TRBV6-1 to TRBJ1-3; no definite D call. This receptor was obtained from an adult with an advanced solid tumor such as melanoma, head and neck, liver or kidney cancer. Here the sequenced sample was CD4+ or CD8+ T cells sorted from blood, taken in a trial of the OX40 agonist ivuxolimab. CDR3 coding DNA: TGTGCCAGCAGTGAAAATGGGGTGAACACCATATATTTT. Protein: CASSENGVNTIYF.